The 29 T cell receptor beta chains presented below share a single source sample, sequenced in a study of blood T cell repertoires in COVID-19. Sequenced by immunoSEQ multiplex PCR; TCRdb stores in-frame clones only, minus some. Counted here are around 230,000 clones, roughly 86% occurring once; the ten biggest clones make up around 3.3%. The sample taken for sequencing was PBMCs or T cells enriched from blood (not recorded which). The receptors derive from a woman between 40 and 50 years old with acute COVID-19.

The chain recombines TRBV3-1 (or the pseudogene TRBV3-2) with TRBJ2-7; TRBD2 is a possible D gene (5 bases). Germline assignment: CDR1 LGHDT and CDR2 YNNKEL (reference sequence). Trimming stripped 0 bases from V and 5 bases from J, with 5 bases between. The CDR3 is 12 amino acids. The CDR3 DNA is TGTGCCAGCAGCCAAGAACTAGACGAGCAGTACTTC. Protein product: CASSQELDEQYF.

The chain joins TRBV6-5 to TRBJ1-1, with 7 bases matching TRBD1. Unmatched junction bases numbered 5, after V lost 1 base and J lost 0 bases. The CDR3 length is 16 residues. The V gene's germline CDR1 is MNHEY and CDR2 SVGAGI. CDR3 residues: CASSYFPGQMNTEAFF. The CDR3 nucleotides are TGTGCCAGCAGTTACTTCCCGGGACAGATGAACACTGAAGCTTTCTTT.

The chain couples TRBV18 to TRBJ1-1; D gene ambiguous. The CDR3 consists of 11 residues. V was trimmed by 2 bases and J by 6 bases, leaving 4 bases between them. Looked up from germline, CDR1 is KGHSH and CDR2 is LQKENI. DNA for the CDR3: TGTGCCAGCTCACCAAGAGCTGAAGCTTTCTTT. Translating gives CASSPRAEAFF. Using reference TRBV18 and TRBJ1-1 for the parts outside the CDR3, the full variable domain is NAGVMQNPRHLVRRRGQEARLRCSPMKGHSHVYWYRQLPEEGLKFMVYLQKENIIDESGMPKERFSAEFPKEGPSILRIQQVVRGDSAAYFCASSPRAEAFFGQGTRLTVV.

The chain employs TRBV6-6 and TRBJ2-1, with 7 bases that match TRBD2. CDR3 length equals 14 residues. Germline CDR1 is MNHNY and CDR2 is SVGAGI (reference sequence). V lost 6 bases, J lost 4 bases, and 6 bases stayed unmatched. CDR3: CASRGGSQYNEQFF. Written as DNA, the CDR3 is TGTGCCAGCAGGGGAGGGAGTCAGTACAATGAGCAGTTCTTC.

This clone was seen once. The chain employs TRBV3-1 (or the pseudogene TRBV3-2) and TRBJ2-1, with 8 nucleotides matching TRBD1. Germline CDR1 LGHDT, CDR2 YNNKEL (reference sequence). CDR3 length: 20 amino acids. Trimming removed 0 bases from V and 3 bases from J; junction bases left unmatched: 16. CDR3 nucleotide sequence: TGTGCCAGCAGCCAAGAAACGCCATTTTCCGGGACAGGCATCTACAATGAGCAGTTCTTC. It specifies CASSQETPFSGTGIYNEQFF.

The J gene is TRBJ2-5, the V gene TRBV10-3; 11 bases agree with TRBD2. The germline gives CDR1 ENHRY, CDR2 SYGVKD. Trimming removed 4 bases from V and 1 base from J; junction bases left unmatched: 8. The CDR3 totals 17 residues. CDR3 sequence (DNA): TGTGCCATCAGTGGGGGACTAGCGGACCCTTCCCAAGAGACCCAGTACTTC. It yields the protein CAISGGLADPSQETQYF.

The chain has TRBV10-2 and TRBJ2-1; TRBD2 agrees at 13 bases. The length of the CDR3 is 15 residues. V trimming: 6 bases; J trimming: 8 bases; junction bases outside the gene matches: 7. Germline CDR1 WSHSY, CDR2 SAAADI. The CDR3 is CASRIGTSGKDEQFF. CDR3 bases: TGCGCCAGCAGAATCGGGACTAGCGGGAAAGATGAGCAGTTCTTC.

The V call is TRBV5-4, the J call TRBJ2-5; TRBD2 agrees at 9 bases. Germline V gives CDR1 SGHNT, CDR2 YYREEE (reference sequence). This CDR3 is 15 amino acids long. V was pared by 1 base and J by 3 bases, with 4 bases of the junction left unmatched. CDR3 in amino acids: CASSLSLAGKETQYF. Here the CDR3 DNA reads TGTGCCAGCAGCTTGTCCCTAGCGGGAAAAGAGACCCAGTACTTC.

The gene calls are TRBV28 and TRBJ2-2; the D is unclear. CDR1 and CDR2 (germline): MDHEN, SYDVKM. V lost 5 bases and J 4 bases, leaving 11 bases between the germline ends. There are 14 residues in the CDR3. CDR3 in amino acids: CASSPPTSTGELFF. The CDR3 nucleotides read TGTGCCAGCAGTCCACCGACTTCCACCGGGGAGCTGTTTTTT.

The rearrangement links TRBV28 to TRBJ1-2; 8 nucleotides match TRBD1. V gave up 10 bases and J gave up 6 bases; unmatched junction bases: 7. The CDR3 covers 12 residues. Germline loops: CDR1 MDHEN, CDR2 SYDVKM. DNA for the CDR3: TGTGCCACAACGGACAGGGAAGATGGCTACACCTTC. It encodes CATTDREDGYTF.

The CDR3 bases are TGTGCCAGCAGCTTGGTGGGCTTGGGTGACGAGCAGTACTTC. It yields the protein CASSLVGLGDEQYF. The V gene is TRBV5-6, the J gene TRBJ2-7; D remains ambiguous. V gave up 0 bases and J gave up 5 bases, with 12 bases separating them. Germline CDR1 reads SGHDT; CDR2 reads YYEEEE. The CDR3 sequence is 14 residues long.

The chain links TRBV3-1 (or the pseudogene TRBV3-2) to TRBJ2-7, with TRBD2 matching over 10 bases. V shed 0 bases, J shed 6 bases, and the junction held 2 bases outside the gene matches. The CDR3 has 14 amino acids. Germline V lookup: CDR1 LGHDT, CDR2 YNNKEL (reference sequence). The CDR3 region is CASSQDVAGGEQYF. The CDR3 DNA reads TGTGCCAGCAGCCAAGATGTAGCGGGAGGCGAGCAGTACTTC.

The rearrangement links TRBV7-8 to TRBJ2-1, with 11 bases fitting TRBD2. CDR1 and CDR2 from the germline V gene are SGHVS and FQNEAQ. The ends lost 1 base at V and 8 bases at J; junction bases unmatched: 4. The CDR3 length is 15 residues. CDR3 nucleotide sequence: TGTGCCAGCAGCTTAGGTAGCGGGAGGGTCGATGAGCAGTTCTTC. Protein: CASSLGSGRVDEQFF.

The rearrangement joins TRBV30 to TRBJ2-3, with D uncertain. Looked up from germline, CDR1 is GTSNPN and CDR2 is SVGIG (reference sequence). CDR3 size: 14 residues. Trimming pared 0 bases from V and 2 bases from J, leaving 9 bases between. CDR3 nucleotide sequence: TGTGCCTGGAGTGTACTACGAAACACAGATACGCAGTATTTT. This gives the protein CAWSVLRNTDTQYF.

This clone was observed a single time. The chain joins TRBV7-6 to TRBJ2-5, with 9 bases identical to TRBD1. CDR3 length: 16 residues. The germline CDR1 and CDR2 sequences are SGHVS and FNYEAQ. Unmatched junction bases numbered 4, after V lost 2 bases and J lost 0 bases. The CDR3 DNA follows: TGTGCCAGCAGCTTAAGTGACAGGGGGTACCAAGAGACCCAGTACTTC. Protein: CASSLSDRGYQETQYF.

The chain links TRBV30 to TRBJ1-6, with a tentative D call TRBD1 (6 bases). The CDR3 totals 13 residues. The germline gives CDR1 GTSNPN, CDR2 SVGIG (reference sequence). The ends were cut back, 4 bases at V and 8 bases at J, with 12 bases in the middle. The CDR3 coding sequence is TGTGCCTGGAAGGGGGGGAACCATTCACCCCTCCACTTT. Translation: CAWKGGNHSPLHF.

The rearrangement uses TRBV19 and TRBJ2-4; no clear D. The CDR3 runs to 11 residues. Between the trimmed V and J ends, which lost 3 bases and 8 bases, there was a span of 5 bases. Germline V gene data show CDR1 as LNHDA and CDR2 as SQIVND (reference sequence). CDR3 loop: CASSMVDIQYF. The CDR3 nucleotides read TGTGCCAGTAGTATGGTAGACATTCAGTACTTC.

The chain uses TRBV11-2 and TRBJ2-1; the D is unclear. The CDR3 covers 16 residues. CDR1 is SGHAT and CDR2 is FQNNGV in the germline V gene. The ends were cut back, 1 base at V and 1 base at J, with 11 bases in the middle. CDR3 DNA sequence: TGTGCCAGCAGCTTAGTATCGTCTCTATCCTACAATGAGCAGTTCTTC. Protein product: CASSLVSSLSYNEQFF.

This clone was found once. CDR3 amino acids: CASSLKIGTGAFF. For the CDR3, the DNA is TGTGCCAGCAGCCTCAAAATAGGGACAGGCGCTTTCTTT. The chain employs TRBV11-2 and TRBJ1-1; 8 bases fit TRBD1. Germline V lookup: CDR1 SGHAT, CDR2 FQNNGV. The V gene end was trimmed by 5 bases and the J gene end by 11 bases; junction bases not matched to a gene: 10. The CDR3 is 13 amino acids.

This chain links TRBV3-1 (or the pseudogene TRBV3-2) with TRBJ2-3; 8 nucleotides align to TRBD2. This CDR3 has 14 residues. The ends lost 1 base at V and 6 bases at J; junction bases unmatched: 3. The germline gives CDR1 LGHDT, CDR2 YNNKEL (reference sequence). The CDR3 DNA reads TGTGCCAGCAGCCAAGCGGCTAGCGGGGATACGCAGTATTTT. Amino acids: CASSQAASGDTQYF.

The V and J genes are TRBV29-1 and TRBJ1-2, with D unresolved. This CDR3 has 13 amino acids. Germline V lookup: CDR1 SQVTM, CDR2 ANQGSEA. V was shortened by 7 bases and J by 0 bases, with 12 bases between the two germline ends. CDR3 nucleotide sequence: TGCAGCGGGGAGTCGGGCCCTAACTATGGCTACACCTTC. This gives the protein CSGESGPNYGYTF.

The chain is built from TRBV5-1 and TRBJ1-2, with 8 bases fitting TRBD1. CDR1 is SGHRS and CDR2 is YFSETQ in the germline V gene. After removal of 1 base from V and 6 bases from J, the junction contained 8 bases not matched to a gene. The CDR3 consists of 15 residues. DNA for the CDR3: TGCGCCAGCAGCTTGACCGACAGGGGCCCACATGGCTACACCTTC. Protein: CASSLTDRGPHGYTF.

The J gene is TRBJ2-2, the V gene TRBV28; D remains ambiguous. CDR3 length: 15 residues. The germline V gene encodes CDR1 MDHEN and CDR2 SYDVKM. V gave up 7 bases and J gave up 0 bases, with 12 bases separating them. This CDR3 reads CASNPSRANTGELFF. The CDR3 coding sequence is TGTGCCAGCAATCCCTCTAGAGCGAACACCGGGGAGCTGTTTTTT. The full variable domain, in which reference TRBV28 and TRBJ2-2 provide the parts outside the CDR3, is DVKVTQSSRYLVKRTGEKVFLECVQDMDHENMFWYRQDPGLGLRLIYFSYDVKMKEKGDIPEGYSVSREKKERFSLILESASTNQTSMYLCASNPSRANTGELFFGEGSRLTVL.

For the CDR3, the DNA is TGTGCCAGCAGCGAACGGGTTAGCAATCAGCCCCAGCATTTT. Its translation: CASSERVSNQPQHF. The V call is TRBV5-5, the J call TRBJ1-5; the D is unclear. There are 14 residues in the CDR3. CDR1 is SGHKS and CDR2 is YYEKEE in the germline V gene (reference sequence). Trimming removed 4 bases from V and 0 bases from J, with 8 bases in between.

The chain uses TRBV6-5 and TRBJ2-5, with 9 positions matching TRBD2. The CDR3 totals 15 residues. Germline CDR1 is MNHEY and CDR2 is SVGAGI. The ends lost 5 bases at V and 2 bases at J; junction bases unmatched: 6. The CDR3 sequence: CASSQETSGQETQYF. As DNA, the CDR3 is TGTGCCAGCAGTCAGGAGACTAGCGGTCAAGAGACCCAGTACTTC.

CDR3 in DNA: TGTGCCAGCAGTCCTCTGGATGGGAGGAGGTATGGCTACACCTTC. Translated, it gives CASSPLDGRRYGYTF. The chain uses TRBV7-2 and TRBJ1-2; D is unclear. The CDR3 runs 15 residues. Trimming took off 6 bases at V and 5 bases at J, with 19 bases between the two ends. Germline V gene lookup returns CDR1 SGHTA and CDR2 FQGNSA.

The chain has TRBV7-6 and TRBJ2-5, with TRBD2 matching over 11 bases. The CDR3 totals 16 residues. V was pared by 4 bases and J by 1 base, with 5 bases of the junction left unmatched. Per the germline V gene, CDR1 is SGHVS and CDR2 is FNYEAQ. As DNA, the CDR3 is TGTGCCAGCAGCTCTGGGACTAGCGGTTTCCAAGAGACCCAGTACTTC. Translated: CASSSGTSGFQETQYF.

The V and J genes are TRBV15 and TRBJ1-3, with a possible D match to TRBD1 (5 bases). V lost 0 bases and J 5 bases, leaving 8 bases between the germline ends. The germline gives CDR1 LNHNV, CDR2 YYDKDF (reference sequence). The CDR3 covers 14 residues. The CDR3 spells CATSRDRVRNTIYF. The CDR3 DNA sequence: TGTGCCACCAGCAGAGACAGGGTGCGAAACACCATATATTTT.

The chain combines TRBV12-2 with TRBJ2-7; TRBD1 is the table's D call and was not checked against the DNA. TRBV12-2 is shown as a pseudogene. The CDR3 is made up of 16 amino acids. The CDR3 spells CASRPRITGGSYEQYF. CDR3 DNA sequence: TGTGCAAGTCGCCCACGAATTACAGGGGGCTCCTACGAGCAGTACTTC.